This is a list of T cell receptor beta chains from one sample in a study of cytomegalovirus exposure and HLA in healthy donors. TCRdb's table, derived via immunoSEQ multiplex PCR, lists solely in-frame clones and lacks some. The data show about 130,000 clones, approximately 74% seen once. Sample: PBMCs. Receptors were obtained from a man in his forties or fifties in good health and CMV-seropositive. The CDR3 runs from the conserved cysteine through the conserved F or W. Each record gives: clone size, D gene, J gene, V gene, CDR3 DNA, CDR3 protein. D genes are given only for firm matches. Clone size is given for some rows only: seen once, a few or many times, or a class if the clone is expanded.

once	TRBD1	TRBJ2-3	TRBV11-2	TGTGCCAGCAGCATGACAGGGTCGGGCACAGATACGCAGTATTTT	CASSMTGSGTDTQYF
-	TRBD2	TRBJ2-2	TRBV18	TGTGCCAGCTCACCACTTTCGTCCGGGAGGGCCCCCGGGGAGCTGTTTTTT	CASSPLSSGRAPGELFF
-	-	TRBJ2-1	TRBV10-3	TGTGCCATCAGTGAAGGGGGATTGGTCAATGAGCAGTTCTTC	CAISEGGLVNEQFF
-	TRBD1	TRBJ2-3	TRBV5-1	TGCGCCAGCAGCTCGGGACAGAACACAGATACGCAGTATTTT	CASSSGQNTDTQYF
-	-	TRBJ2-7	TRBV28	TGTGCCAGCAGTTTAGCGGGGGCCTCCTACGAGCAGTACTTC	CASSLAGASYEQYF
-	-	TRBJ2-2	TRBV4-3	TGCGCCAGCAGCCTCCTCCCGAACACCGGGGAGCTGTTTTTT	CASSLLPNTGELFF
once	-	TRBJ2-1	TRBV9	TGTGCCAGCAGCGTAGGGGTTGAGGGAGGCGAGCAGTTCTTC	CASSVGVEGGEQFF
-	TRBD1	TRBJ2-7	TRBV27	TGTGCCAGCAGTACCGGGACAGGGGACTACGAGCAGTACTTC	CASSTGTGDYEQYF
-	TRBD2	TRBJ2-1	TRBV27	TGTGCCAGCAGTCCAGGGACTAGCGGGAATTGGCAGTTCTTC	CASSPGTSGNWQFF
-	TRBD1	TRBJ2-7	TRBV5-7	TGTGCCAGCAGCCTATCCCGGGACAGGGCGACCTACGAGCAGTACTTC	CASSLSRDRATYEQYF
few	-	TRBJ2-5	TRBV10-1	TGCGCCAGCAGTGGGACTCCTCAAGAGACCCAGTACTTC	CASSGTPQETQYF
few	TRBD1	TRBJ1-5	TRBV30	TGTGCCTGGGGGACAGGGTGGGGCAATCAGCCCCAGCATTTT	CAWGTGWGNQPQHF
-	-	TRBJ2-1	TRBV15	TGTGCCACCAGCAGAGCCTTGGGGGGGGCGTACAATGAGCAGTTCTTC	CATSRALGGAYNEQFF